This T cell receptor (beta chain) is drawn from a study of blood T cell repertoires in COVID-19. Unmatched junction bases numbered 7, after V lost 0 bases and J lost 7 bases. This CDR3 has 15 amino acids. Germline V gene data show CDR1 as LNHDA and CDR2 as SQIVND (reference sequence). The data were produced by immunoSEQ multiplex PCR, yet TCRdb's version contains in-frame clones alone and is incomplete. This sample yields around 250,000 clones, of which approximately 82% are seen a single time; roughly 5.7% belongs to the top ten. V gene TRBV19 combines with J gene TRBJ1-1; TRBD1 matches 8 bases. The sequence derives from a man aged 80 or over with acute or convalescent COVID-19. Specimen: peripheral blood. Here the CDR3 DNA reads TGTGCCAGTAGTATAGACCAGGGGGCTATTGATGAAGCTTTCTTT. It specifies CASSIDQGAIDEAFF. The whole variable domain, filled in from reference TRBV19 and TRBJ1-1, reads DGGITQSPKYLFRKEGQNVTLSCEQNLNHDAMYWYRQDPGQGLRLIYYSQIVNDFQKGDIAEGYSVSREKKESFPLTVTSAQKNPTAFYLCASSIDQGAIDEAFFGQGTRLTVV.